These T cell receptor beta chains were read from a single sample in a study of cytomegalovirus exposure and HLA in healthy donors. Clones were read by immunoSEQ multiplex PCR, and TCRdb kept only the in-frame ones, dropping some. The table has about 94,000 clones, around four fifths seen once. Sample: PBMCs. The receptors come from a woman in her fifties or sixties in good health and CMV-seronegative. The CDR3 runs from the conserved cysteine through the conserved F or W. A D gene is named only where the DNA matches it firmly. Clone size is stated in some rows and not others, as once, few, many or a class when expanded.

-	-	TRBV6-5	TRBJ2-1	CASSERIYNEQFF	TGTGCCAGCAGTGAGCGGATCTACAATGAGCAGTTCTTC
-	TRBD1	TRBV28	TRBJ2-6	CASSWRTGKKRAGANVLTF	TGTGCCAGCAGTTGGAGGACAGGGAAAAAAAGGGCTGGGGCCAACGTCCTGACTTTC
-	TRBD2	TRBV30	TRBJ2-1	CAWRVTSGRFNEQFF	TGTGCCTGGAGGGTGACTAGCGGGAGGTTCAATGAGCAGTTCTTC
-	-	TRBV5-6	TRBJ2-3	CASSAGSDTQYF	TGTGCCAGCAGCGCCGGGTCAGATACGCAGTATTTT
-	-	TRBV30	TRBJ1-1	CAWRRTQASTFF	TGTGCCTGGAGGAGAACACAGGCCTCAACTTTCTTT
-	-	TRBV7-6	TRBJ1-1	CASSPAGGGIDWGTEAFF	TGTGCCAGCAGCCCCGCGGGTGGGGGGATCGACTGGGGCACTGAAGCTTTCTTT
-	-	TRBV7-2	TRBJ2-7	CASSLARQSYEQYF	TGTGCCAGCAGCTTAGCCCGACAGTCCTACGAGCAGTACTTC
-	-	TRBV7-2	TRBJ2-7	CASSLGAGRYEQYF	TGTGCCAGCAGCTTAGGGGCAGGGCGCTACGAGCAGTACTTC
-	-	TRBV5-1	TRBJ2-5	CASSFFSGETQYF	TGCGCCAGCAGCTTTTTCTCGGGGGAGACCCAGTACTTC
-	TRBD1	TRBV28	TRBJ1-2	CASSSGQDYGYTF	TGTGCCAGCAGTTCTGGACAGGACTATGGCTACACCTTC
-	-	TRBV28	TRBJ2-7	CASSWPQGSYEQYF	TGTGCCAGCAGTTGGCCACAGGGCTCCTACGAGCAGTACTTC
-	-	TRBV7-2	TRBJ1-2	CASSSVPTVGYGYTF	TGTGCCAGCAGCTCGGTCCCCACAGTCGGCTATGGCTACACCTTC
-	-	TRBV27	TRBJ1-4	CASSPRGTTNEKLFF	TGTGCCAGCAGTCCCCGGGGGACAACTAATGAAAAACTGTTTTTT
-	-	TRBV7-9	TRBJ2-6	CASSFSEARGANVLTF	TGTGCCAGCAGCTTTAGCGAGGCCCGGGGGGCCAACGTCCTGACTTTC
-	TRBD1	TRBV5-6	TRBJ1-2	CASSAGTGGFSYTF	TGTGCCAGCAGCGCCGGGACAGGGGGCTTTAGCTACACCTTC
-	-	TRBV7-2	TRBJ1-5	CASSLTPGSNQPQHF	TGTGCCAGCAGCTTAACCCCAGGTAGCAATCAGCCCCAGCATTTT
-	-	TRBV6-5	TRBJ1-1	CASRHGLEAFF	TGTGCCAGCAGACATGGTCTTGAAGCTTTCTTT
-	-	TRBV5-8	TRBJ2-7	CASSLEARDTLSYEQYF	TGTGCCAGCAGCTTGGAAGCCCGGGACACCCTCTCCTACGAGCAGTACTTC
once	-	TRBV25-1	TRBJ2-1	CASSDGLNEQFF	TGTGCCAGCAGTGACGGACTGAATGAGCAGTTCTTC
-	-	TRBV5-1	TRBJ2-1	CASSLRATPYNEQFF	TGCGCCAGCAGCCTGCGGGCCACCCCTTACAATGAGCAGTTCTTC
-	-	TRBV10-1	TRBJ1-5	CASSEPRLTGTPSNQPQHF	TGCGCCAGCAGTGAGCCGAGATTAACAGGGACACCATCTAATCAGCCCCAGCATTTT
-	-	TRBV28	TRBJ1-2	CASSFPQVHGYTF	TGTGCCAGCAGTTTCCCACAGGTACATGGCTACACCTTC
-	TRBD1	TRBV15	TRBJ2-7	CATSREWDSAYEQYF	TGTGCCACCAGCAGAGAGTGGGACAGCGCCTACGAGCAGTACTTC
-	TRBD1	TRBV12-5	TRBJ1-3	CASVLSTGGSGNTIYF	TGTGCTAGTGTCCTCTCCACAGGGGGCTCTGGAAACACCATATATTTT
-	-	TRBV5-1	TRBJ2-5	CASSLRRGGETQYF	TGCGCCAGCAGCTTGAGAAGGGGAGGAGAGACCCAGTACTTC
-	TRBD1	TRBV5-4	TRBJ2-3	CASSSRQGAGDTQYF	TGTGCCAGCAGCTCTAGGCAGGGGGCGGGAGATACGCAGTATTTT
once	TRBD1	TRBV18	TRBJ1-5	CASSPGTGLQPQHF	TGTGCCAGCTCCCCCGGGACAGGGCTTCAGCCCCAGCATTTT
-	TRBD1	TRBV5-1	TRBJ1-1	CASSNWTGPNTEAFF	TGCGCCAGCAGCAACTGGACAGGGCCGAACACTGAAGCTTTCTTT
-	-	TRBV9	TRBJ2-2	CASSVGGATGELFF	TGTGCCAGCAGCGTAGGGGGCGCCACCGGGGAGCTGTTTTTT